The rows below give T cell receptor beta chains drawn from one sample of a study of T cell repertoires in cytomegalovirus infection. Using its own MiXCR run on the reads, TCRdb lists one record per CDR3 protein. The sample has under 450,000 distinct CDR3 sequences, about 34% seen once. Their antigens remain unidentified. The material was cultured PBMCs, obtained from culture after CMV antigen stimulation. These receptor sequences come from a human donor in good health (CMV status not recorded). Some clones in this sample may be carry-over from other donors' samples. Both conserved end residues are part of each CDR3. D genes are given only for firm matches. A row's size may be missing; if present it is once, few, many or a size class.

-	few	TRBJ2-7	TRBV7-2	TGTGCCAGCAGCTCAGGGCTTGGGGTCCTAGGGAGCGAGCAGTACTTC	CASSSGLGVLGSEQYF
-	-	TRBJ1-4	TRBV24-1	TGTGCCACCAGTGATGCTAATGAAAAACTGTTTTTT	CATSDANEKLFF
-	few	TRBJ1-5	TRBV7-2	TGTGCCAGCAGCTTAATATCGGGAAGCAATCAGCCCCAGCATTTT	CASSLISGSNQPQHF
-	-	TRBJ2-3	TRBV7-6	TGTGCCAGCAGCTTAGCCCTTCAACCGGCATCGAGCACAGATACGCAGTATTTT	CASSLALQPASSTDTQYF
-	-	TRBJ1-1	TRBV6-2/TRBV6-3	TGTGCCAGCAGTTACGATTTAGGGGATGGAGCTTTCTTT	CASSYDLGDGAFF
-	once	TRBJ2-7	TRBV6-5	TGTGCCAGCAGCCGGCCAACCTTCGGGACGTCTTACGAGCAGTACTTC	CASSRPTFGTSYEQYF
TRBD2	few	TRBJ2-1	TRBV11-2	TGTGCCAGCAGCTTAGATGTAACTAGCGGGAGCCCCCCAAACAATGAGCAGTTCTTC	CASSLDVTSGSPPNNEQFF
-	once	TRBJ2-5	TRBV5-1	TGCGCCAGCAGCTTGGACGTTGGTGGGGAAGGAGAGACCCAGTACTTC	CASSLDVGGEGETQYF
TRBD2	-	TRBJ2-1	TRBV27	TGTGCCAGCAGTTCCTATCTTTTAGCGGGAGCGGTAAATGAGCAGTTCTTC	CASSSYLLAGAVNEQFF
-	few	TRBJ1-4	TRBV4-1	TGCGCCAGCAGCCAGCCGAATGAAAAACTGTTTTTT	CASSQPNEKLFF
TRBD2	few	TRBJ2-1	TRBV25-1	TGTGCCAGCAGTAGTTCCCAGCGGGAGAGCGATGAGCAGTTCTTC	CASSSSQRESDEQFF